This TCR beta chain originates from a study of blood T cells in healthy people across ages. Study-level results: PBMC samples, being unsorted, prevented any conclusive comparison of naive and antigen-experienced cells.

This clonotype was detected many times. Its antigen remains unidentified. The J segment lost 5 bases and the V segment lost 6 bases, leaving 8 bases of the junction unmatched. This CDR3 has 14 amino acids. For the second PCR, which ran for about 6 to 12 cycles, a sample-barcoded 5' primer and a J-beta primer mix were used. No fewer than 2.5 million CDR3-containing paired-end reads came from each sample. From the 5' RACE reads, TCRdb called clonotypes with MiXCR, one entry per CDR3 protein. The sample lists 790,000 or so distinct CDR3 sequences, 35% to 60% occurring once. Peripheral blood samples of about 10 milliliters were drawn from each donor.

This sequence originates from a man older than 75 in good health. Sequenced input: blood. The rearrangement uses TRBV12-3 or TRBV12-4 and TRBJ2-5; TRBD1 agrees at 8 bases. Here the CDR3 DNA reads TGTGCCAGCAGCCTTGGGACAGGTAGCGAGACCCAGTACTTC. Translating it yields CASSLGTGSETQYF.